The clone carrying this T cell receptor beta chain was recorded many times. The antigen is unknown. The ends lost 11 bases at V and 3 bases at J; junction bases unmatched: 8. The germline V gene has CDR1 SEHNR and CDR2 FQNEAQ (reference sequence). The CDR3 is 14 residues long. Amplification targeted TCR beta CDR3 regions from RNA transcripts. Carried out on the TCR CDR3, a first-round RT-PCR used the HTBI primer set. A single record per CDR3 protein comes from TCRdb applying MiXCR to the multiplex PCR reads. The sample shows almost 600,000 distinct CDR3 sequences, more than 45% of them seen only once. The sample belongs to a study of T cells in Graves' hyperthyroidism and ophthalmopathy. Study conclusions and caveats: The authors' 13 V-J model separated ophthalmopathy from stable hyperthyroidism. Most thyroid clonotypes with frequency above 0.001 were detected in blood.

This chain joins TRBV7-9 and TRBJ2-2; 8 bases are shared with TRBD2. The specimen sequenced was peripheral blood or thyroid tissue (not recorded which). The TCR comes from a woman aged 18-30 years with Graves' hyperthyroidism. The CDR3 spells CAARREDDTGELFF. The CDR3, as DNA: TGTGCCGCTAGGCGGGAGGATGACACCGGGGAGCTGTTTTTT.